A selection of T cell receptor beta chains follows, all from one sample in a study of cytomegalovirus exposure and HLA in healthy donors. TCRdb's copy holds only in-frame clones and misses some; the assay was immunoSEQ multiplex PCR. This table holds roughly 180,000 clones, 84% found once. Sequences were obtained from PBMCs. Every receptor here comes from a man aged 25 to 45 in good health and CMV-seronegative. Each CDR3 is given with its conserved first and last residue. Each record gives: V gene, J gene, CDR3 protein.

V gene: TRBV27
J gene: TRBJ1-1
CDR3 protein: CASSHGENTEAFF

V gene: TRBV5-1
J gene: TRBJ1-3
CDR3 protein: CASSFRDLGNTIYF

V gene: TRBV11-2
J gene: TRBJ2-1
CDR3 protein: CASSLDGLYNEQFF

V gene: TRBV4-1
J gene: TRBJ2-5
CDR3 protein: CASSRGQGPSQETQYF

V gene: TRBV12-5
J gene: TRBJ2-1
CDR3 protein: CASGLVQRGGMQFF

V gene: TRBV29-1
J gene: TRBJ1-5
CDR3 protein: CSVGTEADNSNQPQHF

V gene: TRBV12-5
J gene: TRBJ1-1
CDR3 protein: CASGLVPHTGAPWTEAFF

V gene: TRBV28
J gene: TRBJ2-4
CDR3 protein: CASSSSGGNIQYF

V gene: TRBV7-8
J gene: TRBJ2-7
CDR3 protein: CASSFSRGQGVRQYF

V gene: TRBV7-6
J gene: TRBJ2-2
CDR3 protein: CASSLVRTGRAGELFF

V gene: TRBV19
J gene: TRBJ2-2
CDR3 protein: CASSMTGNTGELFF

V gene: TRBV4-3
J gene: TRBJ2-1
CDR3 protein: CASSQARLAGAEQFF

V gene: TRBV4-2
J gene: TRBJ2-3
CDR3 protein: CASSQEPASAGDTQYF

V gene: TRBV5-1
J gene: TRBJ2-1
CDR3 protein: CASSLVPHPYNEQFF

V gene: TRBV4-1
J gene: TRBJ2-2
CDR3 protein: CASSQGLRPRLFF

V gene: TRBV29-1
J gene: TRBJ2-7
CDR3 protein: CSVPGHPPYEQYF

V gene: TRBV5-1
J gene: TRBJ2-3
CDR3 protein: CASSSTGTSGDTQYF

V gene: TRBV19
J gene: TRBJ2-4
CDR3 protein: CASSILATGGNIQYF

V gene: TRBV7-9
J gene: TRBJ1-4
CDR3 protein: CASSRTQGSVVANEKLFF

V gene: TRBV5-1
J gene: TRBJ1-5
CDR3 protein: CASSLQGNQPQHF

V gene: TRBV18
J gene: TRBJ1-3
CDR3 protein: CASSLGQAGNTIYF

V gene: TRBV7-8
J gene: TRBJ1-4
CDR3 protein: CASSPARLDRVANEKLFF